The 9 T cell receptor beta chains below all came from one sample that was sequenced in a study of blood T cell repertoires in COVID-19. The method was immunoSEQ multiplex PCR; TCRdb's version includes in-frame clones alone and lacks a portion of them. The data show 100,000 or so clones, roughly 80% seen once. The sample comprised peripheral blood. The receptors shown here come from a man aged 65 to 85 with active or convalescent COVID-19.

This clone was seen more than once but under ten times. The chain is built from TRBV28 and TRBJ1-6; TRBD1 agrees at 7 bases. V shed 4 bases and J 9 bases; nucleotides not matched to a gene: 6. CDR1 is MDHEN and CDR2 is SYDVKM in the germline V gene. The CDR3 loop spans 14 amino acids. The CDR3 spells CASSSPTGSSPLHF. DNA of the CDR3: TGTGCCAGCAGTTCGCCGACAGGGAGTTCACCCCTCCACTTT.

The chain recombines TRBV7-2 with TRBJ2-1; 10 bases match TRBD2. The germline V gene has CDR1 SGHTA and CDR2 FQGNSA. Trimming at V came to 0 bases and at J to 8 bases, leaving 10 bases not matched to a gene. The CDR3 loop spans 17 amino acids. The CDR3 region is CASSLALAGEFVDEQFF. DNA of the CDR3: TGTGCCAGCAGCTTAGCGCTAGCGGGAGAGTTTGTAGATGAGCAGTTCTTC. The variable domain in full, completed from reference TRBV7-2 and TRBJ2-1, reads GAGVSQSPSNKVTEKGKDVELRCDPISGHTALYWYRQSLGQGLEFLIYFQGNSAPDKSGLPSDRFSAERTGGSVSTLTIQRTQQEDSAVYLCASSLALAGEFVDEQFFGPGTRLTVL.

J is TRBJ1-2 and V is TRBV6-2 or TRBV6-3, with D unresolved. CDR1 and CDR2 (germline): MNHEY, SVGEGT. The V and J ends lost 6 bases and 5 bases respectively, with 13 bases between them. The CDR3 has 13 residues. The CDR3 sequence: CASSPDGLYGYTF. In nucleotides, the CDR3 is TGTGCCAGCAGCCCGGACGGACTATATGGCTACACCTTC.

This rearrangement joins TRBV30 to TRBJ1-2; no clear D gene. Germline lookup yields CDR1 GTSNPN and CDR2 SVGIG (reference sequence). The CDR3 contains 14 residues. Trimming shortened V by 0 bases and J by 6 bases, and 14 bases separated the two germline ends. CDR3 protein: CAWSVSAGRNGYTF. The CDR3 DNA follows: TGTGCCTGGAGTGTTTCGGCGGGAAGGAATGGCTACACCTTC.

V usage is TRBV12-5 and J usage is TRBJ1-2; 9 bases fit TRBD1. CDR1 and CDR2 (germline): LGHNT, FRNRAP. The ends lost 4 bases at V and 7 bases at J; junction bases unmatched: 10. The CDR3 has 15 residues. Here the CDR3 DNA reads TGTGCTAGTGGTTCCCCGGGACAGGGAAGGGGTGGCTACACCTTC. Amino acids: CASGSPGQGRGGYTF.

This clone has more than one count but fewer than ten. The V gene is TRBV6-2 or TRBV6-3, the J gene TRBJ2-7; 8 bases align to TRBD2. From germline, CDR1 is MNHEY and CDR2 SVGEGT. The CDR3 has 14 amino acids. V lost 2 bases to trimming and J lost 6 bases; unmatched junction nucleotides: 6. CDR3 sequence: CASSYTAGASEQYF. CDR3 DNA: TGTGCCAGCAGTTACACAGCGGGAGCTTCCGAGCAGTACTTC.

This clone was observed a handful of times. The V gene is TRBV7-2, the J gene TRBJ1-2; 8 bases are a match to TRBD1. The CDR3 spans 14 residues. Germline CDR1 reads SGHTA; CDR2 reads FQGNSA. The V and J ends lost 1 base and 7 bases, in that order; junction bases with no gene match: 5. CDR3 sequence (DNA): TGTGCCAGCAGCTTAGGACCAGGGGGCCTTGGCTACACCTTC. Translating gives CASSLGPGGLGYTF.

This sequence joins TRBV24-1 and TRBJ2-2; 8 positions agree with TRBD2. There are 16 residues in the CDR3. With 2 bases clipped from V and 0 bases from J, the junction kept 1 base outside the gene matches. Germline CDR1 is KGHDR and CDR2 is SFDVKD. CDR3 protein: CATSDSGGANTGELFF. CDR3 DNA: TGTGCCACCAGTGATTCCGGGGGGGCGAACACCGGGGAGCTGTTTTTT.

This chain connects TRBV7-2 to TRBJ2-2, with unresolved D. Germline values: CDR1 SGHTA, CDR2 FQGNSA. There are 15 residues in the CDR3. V dropped 3 bases and J dropped 0 bases, with 8 bases sitting between them. The chain's CDR3 is CASSLFGSNTGELFF. In DNA form, the CDR3 reads TGTGCCAGCAGCTTGTTCGGGTCGAACACCGGGGAGCTGTTTTTT.